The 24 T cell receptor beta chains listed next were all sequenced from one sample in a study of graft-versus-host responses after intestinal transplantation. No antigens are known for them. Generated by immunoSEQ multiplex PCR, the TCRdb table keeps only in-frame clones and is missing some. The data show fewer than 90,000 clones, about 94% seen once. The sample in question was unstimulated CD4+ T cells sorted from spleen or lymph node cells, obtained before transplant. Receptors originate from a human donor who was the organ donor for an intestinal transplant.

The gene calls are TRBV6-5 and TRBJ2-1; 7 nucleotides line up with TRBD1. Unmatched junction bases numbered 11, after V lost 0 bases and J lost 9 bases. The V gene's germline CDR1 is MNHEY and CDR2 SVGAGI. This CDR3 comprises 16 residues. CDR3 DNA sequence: TGTGCCAGCAGTTACTCGAGACAGGGAATTGGTGCTGAGCAGTTCTTC. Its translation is CASSYSRQGIGAEQFF.

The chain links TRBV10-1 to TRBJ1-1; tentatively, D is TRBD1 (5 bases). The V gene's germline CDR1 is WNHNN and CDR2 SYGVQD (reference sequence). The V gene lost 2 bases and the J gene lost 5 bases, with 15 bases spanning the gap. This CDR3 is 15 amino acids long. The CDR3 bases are TGCGCCAGCAGTGAGAAAGGGTCAGGGAAAACTGAAGCTTTCTTT. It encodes CASSEKGSGKTEAFF.

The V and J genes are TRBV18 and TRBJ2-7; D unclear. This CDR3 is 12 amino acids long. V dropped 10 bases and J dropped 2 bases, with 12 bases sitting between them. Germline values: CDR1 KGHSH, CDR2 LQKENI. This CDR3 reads CATARTPYEQYF. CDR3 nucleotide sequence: TGTGCCACGGCCAGGACCCCCTACGAGCAGTACTTC.

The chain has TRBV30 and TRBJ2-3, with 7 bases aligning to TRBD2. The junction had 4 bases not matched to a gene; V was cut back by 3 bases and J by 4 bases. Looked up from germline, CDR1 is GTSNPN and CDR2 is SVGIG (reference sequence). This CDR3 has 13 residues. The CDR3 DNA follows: TGTGCCTGGAGCTCCGGGGGGTCAGATACGCAGTATTTT. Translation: CAWSSGGSDTQYF.

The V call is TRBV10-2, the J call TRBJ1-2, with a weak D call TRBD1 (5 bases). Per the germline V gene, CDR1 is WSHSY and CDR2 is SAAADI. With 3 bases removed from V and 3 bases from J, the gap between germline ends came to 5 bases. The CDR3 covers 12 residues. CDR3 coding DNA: TGCGCCAGCAGTGACAGGGACTATGGCTACACCTTC. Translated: CASSDRDYGYTF.

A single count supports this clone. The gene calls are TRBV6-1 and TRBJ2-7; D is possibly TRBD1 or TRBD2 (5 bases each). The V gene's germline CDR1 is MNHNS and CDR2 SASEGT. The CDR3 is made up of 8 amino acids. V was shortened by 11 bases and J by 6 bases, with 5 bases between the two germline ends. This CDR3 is CAGGEQYF. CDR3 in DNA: TGTGCCGGGGGCGAGCAGTACTTC.

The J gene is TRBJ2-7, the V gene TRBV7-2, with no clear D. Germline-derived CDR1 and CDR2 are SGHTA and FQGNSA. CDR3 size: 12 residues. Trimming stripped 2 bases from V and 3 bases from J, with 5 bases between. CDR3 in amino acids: CASSLYGYEQYF. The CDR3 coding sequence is TGTGCCAGCAGCTTATATGGCTACGAGCAGTACTTC.

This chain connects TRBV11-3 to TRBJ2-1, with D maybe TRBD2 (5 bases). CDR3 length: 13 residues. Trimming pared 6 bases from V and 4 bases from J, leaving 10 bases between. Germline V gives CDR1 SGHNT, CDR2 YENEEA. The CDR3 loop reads CASSSESYNEQFF. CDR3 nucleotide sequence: TGTGCCAGCAGTAGCGAAAGTTACAATGAGCAGTTCTTC.

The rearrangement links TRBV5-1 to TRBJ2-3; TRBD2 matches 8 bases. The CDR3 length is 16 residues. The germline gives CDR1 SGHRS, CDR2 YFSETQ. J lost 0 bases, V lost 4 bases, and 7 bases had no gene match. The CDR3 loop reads CASSSGGGRSTDTQYF. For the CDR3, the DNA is TGCGCCAGCAGCAGCGGCGGGGGGCGTAGCACAGATACGCAGTATTTT.

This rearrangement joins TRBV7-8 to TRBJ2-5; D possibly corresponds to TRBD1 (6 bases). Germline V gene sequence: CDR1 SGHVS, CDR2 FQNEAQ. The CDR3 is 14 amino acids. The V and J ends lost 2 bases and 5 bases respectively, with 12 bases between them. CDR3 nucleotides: TGTGCCAGCAGCTTATCACAGGGACGGGAGACCCAGTACTTC. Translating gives CASSLSQGRETQYF.

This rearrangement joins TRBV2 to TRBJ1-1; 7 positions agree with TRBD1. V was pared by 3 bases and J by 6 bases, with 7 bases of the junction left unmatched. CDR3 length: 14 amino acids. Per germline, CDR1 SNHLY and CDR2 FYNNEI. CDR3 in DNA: TGTGCCAGCAGTGAGGGGACAGTTTGGTCTGAAGCTTTCTTT. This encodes CASSEGTVWSEAFF.

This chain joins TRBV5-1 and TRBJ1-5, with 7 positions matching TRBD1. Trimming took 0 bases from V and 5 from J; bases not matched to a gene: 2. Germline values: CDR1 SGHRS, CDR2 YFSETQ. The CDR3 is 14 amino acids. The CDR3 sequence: CASSLGQGDQPQHF. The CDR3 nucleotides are TGCGCCAGCAGCTTGGGGCAGGGGGATCAGCCCCAGCATTTT. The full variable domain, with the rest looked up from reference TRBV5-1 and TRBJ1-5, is KAGVTQTPRYLIKTRGQQVTLSCSPISGHRSVSWYQQTPGQGLQFLFEYFSETQRNKGNFPGRFSGRQFSNSRSEMNVSTLELGDSALYLCASSLGQGDQPQHFGDGTRLSIL.

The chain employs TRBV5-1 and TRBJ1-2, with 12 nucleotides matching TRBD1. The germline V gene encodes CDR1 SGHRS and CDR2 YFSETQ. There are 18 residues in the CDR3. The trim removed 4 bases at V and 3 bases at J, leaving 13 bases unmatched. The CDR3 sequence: CASSDTAPGTGGDYGYTF. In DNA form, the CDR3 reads TGCGCCAGCAGCGACACGGCCCCCGGGACAGGGGGCGACTATGGCTACACCTTC.

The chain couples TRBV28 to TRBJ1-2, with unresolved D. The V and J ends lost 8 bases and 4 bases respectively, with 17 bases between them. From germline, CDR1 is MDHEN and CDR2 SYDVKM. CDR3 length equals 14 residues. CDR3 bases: TGTGCCAGCCGAGGGTCGTCGTTCGCCTATGGCTACACCTTC. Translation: CASRGSSFAYGYTF.

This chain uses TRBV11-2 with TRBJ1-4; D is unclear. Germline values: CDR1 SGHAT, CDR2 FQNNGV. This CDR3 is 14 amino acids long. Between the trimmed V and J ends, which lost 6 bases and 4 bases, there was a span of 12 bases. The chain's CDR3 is CASSTGPFNEKLFF. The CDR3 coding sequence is TGTGCCAGCAGTACCGGGCCTTTTAATGAAAAACTGTTTTTT.

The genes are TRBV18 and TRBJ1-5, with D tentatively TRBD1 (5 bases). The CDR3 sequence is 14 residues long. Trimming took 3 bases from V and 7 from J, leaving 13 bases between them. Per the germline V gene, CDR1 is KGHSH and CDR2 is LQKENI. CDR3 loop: CASSPDSAGQPQHF. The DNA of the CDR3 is TGTGCCAGCTCACCCGACAGCGCAGGGCAGCCCCAGCATTTT. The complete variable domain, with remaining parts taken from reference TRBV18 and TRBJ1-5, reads NAGVMQNPRHLVRRRGQEARLRCSPMKGHSHVYWYRQLPEEGLKFMVYLQKENIIDESGMPKERFSAEFPKEGPSILRIQQVVRGDSAAYFCASSPDSAGQPQHFGDGTRLSIL.

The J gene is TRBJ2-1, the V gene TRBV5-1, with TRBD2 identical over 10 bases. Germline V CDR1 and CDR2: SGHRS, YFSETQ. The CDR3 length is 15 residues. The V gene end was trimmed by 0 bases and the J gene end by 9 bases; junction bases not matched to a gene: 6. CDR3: CASSLGGTSAGEQFF. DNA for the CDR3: TGCGCCAGCAGCTTGGGTGGGACTAGCGCTGGTGAGCAGTTCTTC.

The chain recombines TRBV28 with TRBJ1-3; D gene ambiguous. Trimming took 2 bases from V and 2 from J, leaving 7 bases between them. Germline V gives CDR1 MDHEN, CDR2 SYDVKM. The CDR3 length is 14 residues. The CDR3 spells CASSLTVAGNTIYF. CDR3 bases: TGTGCCAGCAGTTTAACGGTAGCTGGAAACACCATATATTTT.

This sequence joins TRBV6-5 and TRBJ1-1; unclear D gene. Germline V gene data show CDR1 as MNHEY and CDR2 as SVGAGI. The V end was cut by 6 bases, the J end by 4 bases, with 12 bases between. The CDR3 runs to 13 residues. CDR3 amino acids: CASSYTGSTEAFF. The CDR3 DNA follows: TGTGCCAGCAGCTACACGGGTAGCACTGAAGCTTTCTTT.

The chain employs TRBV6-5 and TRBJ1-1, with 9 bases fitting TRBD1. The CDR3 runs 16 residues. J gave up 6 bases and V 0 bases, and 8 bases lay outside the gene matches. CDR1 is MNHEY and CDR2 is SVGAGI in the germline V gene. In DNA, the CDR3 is TGTGCCAGCAGTTACTCGATACACAGGGGGCAAGCTGAAGCTTTCTTT. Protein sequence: CASSYSIHRGQAEAFF.

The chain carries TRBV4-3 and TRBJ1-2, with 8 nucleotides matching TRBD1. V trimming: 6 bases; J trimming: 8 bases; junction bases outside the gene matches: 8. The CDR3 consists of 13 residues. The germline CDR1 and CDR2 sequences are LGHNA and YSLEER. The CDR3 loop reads CASRSDRGGGYTF. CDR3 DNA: TGCGCCAGCAGGTCTGACAGGGGTGGCGGCTACACCTTC.

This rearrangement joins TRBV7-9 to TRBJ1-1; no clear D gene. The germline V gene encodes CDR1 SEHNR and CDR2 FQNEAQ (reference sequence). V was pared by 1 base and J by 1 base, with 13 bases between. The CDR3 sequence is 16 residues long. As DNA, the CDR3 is TGTGCCAGCAGCTTAGTTCCGGCAGGCGGGAACACTGAAGCTTTCTTT. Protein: CASSLVPAGGNTEAFF.

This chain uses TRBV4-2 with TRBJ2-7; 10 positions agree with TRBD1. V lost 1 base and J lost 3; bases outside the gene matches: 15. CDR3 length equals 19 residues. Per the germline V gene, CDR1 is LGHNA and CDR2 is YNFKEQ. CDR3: CASSQATGTGVPHNYEQYF. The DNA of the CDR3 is TGTGCCAGCAGCCAAGCAACCGGGACAGGGGTCCCACATAACTACGAGCAGTACTTC.

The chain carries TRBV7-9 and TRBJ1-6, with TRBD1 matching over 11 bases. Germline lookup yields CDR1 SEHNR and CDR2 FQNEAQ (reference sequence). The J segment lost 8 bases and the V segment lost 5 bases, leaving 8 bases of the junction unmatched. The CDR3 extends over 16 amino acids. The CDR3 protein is CASSPKKGQGDSPLHF. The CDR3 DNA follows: TGTGCCAGCAGCCCGAAGAAGGGACAGGGGGATTCACCCCTCCACTTT.